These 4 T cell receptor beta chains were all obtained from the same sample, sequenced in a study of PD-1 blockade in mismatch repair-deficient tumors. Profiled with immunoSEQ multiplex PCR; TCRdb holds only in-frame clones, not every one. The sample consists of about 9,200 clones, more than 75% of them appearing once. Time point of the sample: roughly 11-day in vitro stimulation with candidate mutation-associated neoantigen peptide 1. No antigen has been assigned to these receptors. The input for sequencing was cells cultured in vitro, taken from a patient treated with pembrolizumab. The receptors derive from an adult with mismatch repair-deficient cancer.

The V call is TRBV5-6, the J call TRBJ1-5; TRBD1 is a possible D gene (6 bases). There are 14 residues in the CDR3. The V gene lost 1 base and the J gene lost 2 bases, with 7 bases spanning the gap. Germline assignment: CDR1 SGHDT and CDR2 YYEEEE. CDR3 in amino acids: CASSLRGGNQPQHF. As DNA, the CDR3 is TGTGCCAGCAGCTTGAGGGGGGGCAATCAGCCCCAGCATTTT.

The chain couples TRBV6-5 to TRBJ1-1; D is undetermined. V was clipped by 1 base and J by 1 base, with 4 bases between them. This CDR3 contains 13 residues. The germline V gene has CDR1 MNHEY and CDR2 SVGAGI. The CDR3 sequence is CASSYLQNTEAFF. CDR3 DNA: TGTGCCAGCAGTTACTTACAGAACACTGAAGCTTTCTTT.

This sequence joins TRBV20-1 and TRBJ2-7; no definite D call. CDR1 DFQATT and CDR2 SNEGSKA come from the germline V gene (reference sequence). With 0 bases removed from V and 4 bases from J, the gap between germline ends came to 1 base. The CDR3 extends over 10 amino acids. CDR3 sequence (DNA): TGCAGTGCTAGAGAGTACGAGCAGTACTTC. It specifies CSAREYEQYF.

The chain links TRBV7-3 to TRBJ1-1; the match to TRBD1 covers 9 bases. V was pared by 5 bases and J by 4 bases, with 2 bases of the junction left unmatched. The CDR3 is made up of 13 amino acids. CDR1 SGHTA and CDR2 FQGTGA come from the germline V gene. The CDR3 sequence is CASSPTGGTEAFF. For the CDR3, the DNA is TGTGCCAGCAGCCCGACAGGGGGCACTGAAGCTTTCTTT.